The entry below gives a single TCR beta chain sequence along with its context. The sample originates from a study of OX40 agonist ivuxolimab in advanced cancers. The method was immunoSEQ multiplex PCR; TCRdb's version includes in-frame clones alone and lacks a portion of them. This table has about 76,000 clones, under 90% appearing once. The CDR3 totals 16 residues. Trimming cost V 1 base and J 5 bases, with 15 bases left between them. Looked up from germline, CDR1 is SGHTA and CDR2 is FQGNSA. The receptor was derived from an adult with an advanced solid tumor such as melanoma, head and neck, liver or kidney cancer. Material: CD4+ or CD8+ T cells sorted from blood, obtained in a trial of the OX40 agonist ivuxolimab. The genes are TRBV7-2 and TRBJ2-1; D possibly matches TRBD1 or TRBD2 (5 bases each). The CDR3 reads CASSLESGRIHNEQFF. CDR3 bases: TGTGCCAGCAGCTTAGAGTCAGGGAGAATCCACAATGAGCAGTTCTTC. The full variable domain, rest sourced from reference TRBV7-2 and TRBJ2-1, is GAGVSQSPSNKVTEKGKDVELRCDPISGHTALYWYRQSLGQGLEFLIYFQGNSAPDKSGLPSDRFSAERTGGSVSTLTIQRTQQEDSAVYLCASSLESGRIHNEQFFGPGTRLTVL.